This TCR beta chain was identified in a study of high-grade serous ovarian cancer treatment subgroups. Study-wide findings and caveats: Higher neoantigen levels went with greater TCR clonal relatedness.

Libraries were prepared by immunoSEQ multiplex PCR; TCRdb keeps only in-frame clonotypes and omits some of them. The data hold some 5,800 clones, with 75% to 85% observed a single time. Trimming removed 2 bases at V and 0 bases at J, with 23 bases between. The CDR3 length is 20 residues. Germline loops: CDR1 SGHVS, CDR2 FQNEAQ. Tumor tissue was taken before any definitive surgery or chemotherapy was given. To note about this clone: Its antigen remains unidentified.

The TCR sequence derives from a human donor with high-grade serous ovarian cancer. The V and J genes are TRBV7-8 and TRBJ1-3, with unresolved D. Sequenced sample: tumor tissue. CDR3 amino acids: CASSLSPGSSPRGSGNTIYF. The CDR3 nucleotides read TGTGCCAGCAGCTTATCTCCGGGTTCATCCCCGCGTGGCTCTGGAAACACCATATATTTT.